Listed here is a single TCR beta chain. Its specificity is unknown. Expressed TCRB transcripts got sequenced, as all isolated RNA was reverse transcribed. The method was immunoSEQ multiplex PCR; TCRdb's version includes in-frame clones alone and lacks a portion of them. The table has more than 100,000 clones, roughly 28% seen once. Germline CDR1 SGHRS, CDR2 YFSETQ. This CDR3 contains 16 residues. V gave up 0 bases and J gave up 0 bases, with 9 bases separating them. The sample is drawn from a study of beta chain features in type 1 diabetes. About the study: Sorted cells numbering around 110,000,000 were examined across all samples. Study-wide points: The naive, central memory and Treg TCRB repertoires showed an apparent similarity that was greater among patients than among healthy donors. Fewer junction insertions and more nucleotide deletions appeared in type 1 diabetes patients. Among all four CD4+ subsets, Type 1 diabetes patients had TCRB CDR3s that were moderately but significantly shorter.

Every donor provided one heparinised blood draw, which averaged about 110 mL. The chain couples TRBV5-1 to TRBJ1-4; D is undetermined. The sample taken for sequencing was central memory CD4+ T cells from blood. The receptor was derived from a woman aged 18-30 years with type 1 diabetes. The CDR3 protein is CASSLERIATNEKLFF. The CDR3 nucleotides read TGCGCCAGCAGCTTGGAGCGGATTGCAACTAATGAAAAACTGTTTTTT. Full variable domain (rest looked up from reference TRBV5-1 and TRBJ1-4): KAGVTQTPRYLIKTRGQQVTLSCSPISGHRSVSWYQQTPGQGLQFLFEYFSETQRNKGNFPGRFSGRQFSNSRSEMNVSTLELGDSALYLCASSLERIATNEKLFFGSGTQLSVL.